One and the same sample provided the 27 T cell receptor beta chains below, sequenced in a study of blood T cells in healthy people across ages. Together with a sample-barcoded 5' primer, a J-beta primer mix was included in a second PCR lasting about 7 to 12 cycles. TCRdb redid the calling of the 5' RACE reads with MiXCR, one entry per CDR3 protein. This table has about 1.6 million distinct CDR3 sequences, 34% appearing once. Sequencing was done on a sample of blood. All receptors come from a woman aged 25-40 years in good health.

CDR3 in amino acids: CASSFRPLISGPYEQYF. The CDR3 DNA reads as TGTGCCAGCAGCTTCCGACCCCTAATTAGCGGACCCTACGAGCAGTACTTC. The genes are TRBV3-1 and TRBJ2-7; D perhaps matches TRBD2 (6 bases). Germline loops: CDR1 LGHDT, CDR2 YNNKEL (reference sequence). The germline V and J ends were trimmed by 5 bases and 2 bases, with 22 bases remaining between them. CDR3 length equals 17 residues.

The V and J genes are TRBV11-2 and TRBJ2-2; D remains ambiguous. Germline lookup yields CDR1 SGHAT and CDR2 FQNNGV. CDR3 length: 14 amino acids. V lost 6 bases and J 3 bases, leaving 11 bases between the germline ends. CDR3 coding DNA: TGTGCCAGCAGTGGGCAGATGGACACCGGGGAGCTGTTTTTT. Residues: CASSGQMDTGELFF.

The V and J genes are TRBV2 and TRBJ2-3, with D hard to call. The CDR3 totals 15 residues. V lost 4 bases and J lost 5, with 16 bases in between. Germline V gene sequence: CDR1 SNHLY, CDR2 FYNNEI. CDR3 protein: CASSGGLGIIDTQYF. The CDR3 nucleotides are TGTGCCAGCAGTGGGGGTCTGGGAATCATAGATACGCAGTATTTT.

In DNA form, the CDR3 reads TGTGCCAGCAGTTTAAGGACTAGCGGAAATCAAGAGACCCAGTACTTC. It specifies CASSLRTSGNQETQYF. The V call is TRBV28, the J call TRBJ2-5; 10 bases line up with TRBD2. This CDR3 has 16 residues. V gave up 2 bases and J gave up 2 bases; unmatched junction bases: 5. CDR1 and CDR2 from the germline V gene are MDHEN and SYDVKM.

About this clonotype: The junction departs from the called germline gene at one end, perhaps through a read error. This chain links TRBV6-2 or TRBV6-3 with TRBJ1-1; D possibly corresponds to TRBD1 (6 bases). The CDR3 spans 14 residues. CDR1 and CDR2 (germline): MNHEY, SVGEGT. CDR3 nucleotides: TGTGCCAGCAGCTCTGGACAGTTGAACGCTGAAGCTTTCTTT. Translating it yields CASSSGQLNAEAFF.

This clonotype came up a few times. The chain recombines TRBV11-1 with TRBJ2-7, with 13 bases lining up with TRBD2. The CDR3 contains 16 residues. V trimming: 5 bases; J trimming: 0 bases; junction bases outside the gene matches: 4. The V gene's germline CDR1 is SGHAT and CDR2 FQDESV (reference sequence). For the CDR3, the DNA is TGTGCCAGCAGCCATGGACTAGCGGGGGCCTCCTACGAGCAGTACTTC. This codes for CASSHGLAGASYEQYF.

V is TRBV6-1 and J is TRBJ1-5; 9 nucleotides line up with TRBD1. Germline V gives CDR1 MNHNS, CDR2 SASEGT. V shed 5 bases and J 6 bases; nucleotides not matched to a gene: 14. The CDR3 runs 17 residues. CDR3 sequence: CASSPIELQGAAQPQHF. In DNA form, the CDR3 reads TGTGCCAGCAGTCCGATCGAATTACAGGGGGCCGCTCAGCCCCAGCATTTT.

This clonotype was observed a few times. CDR3 bases: TGTGCCAGCAGTTTCGGACCGACGAACTATGGCTACACCTTC. It translates to CASSFGPTNYGYTF. The V and J genes are TRBV11-1 and TRBJ1-2; D not resolved. The CDR3 extends over 14 amino acids. Germline loops: CDR1 SGHAT, CDR2 FQDESV (reference sequence). Deletions cut 6 bases from V and 2 bases from J, with 13 bases between.

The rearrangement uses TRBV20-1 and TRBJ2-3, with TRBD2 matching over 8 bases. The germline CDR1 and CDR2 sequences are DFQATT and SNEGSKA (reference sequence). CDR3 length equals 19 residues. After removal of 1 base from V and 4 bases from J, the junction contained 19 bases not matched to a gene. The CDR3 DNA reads TGCAGTGCTAGAGCTCCCCTTCCTGCGGGAGGCTCGAGGGCAGATACGCAGTATTTT. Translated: CSARAPLPAGGSRADTQYF.

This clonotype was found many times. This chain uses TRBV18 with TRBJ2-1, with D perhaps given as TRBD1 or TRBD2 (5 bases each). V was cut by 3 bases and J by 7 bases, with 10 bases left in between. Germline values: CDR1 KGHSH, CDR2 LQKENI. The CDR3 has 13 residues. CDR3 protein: CASSPGARNEQFF. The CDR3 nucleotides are TGTGCCAGCTCACCCGGGGCACGGAATGAGCAGTTCTTC.

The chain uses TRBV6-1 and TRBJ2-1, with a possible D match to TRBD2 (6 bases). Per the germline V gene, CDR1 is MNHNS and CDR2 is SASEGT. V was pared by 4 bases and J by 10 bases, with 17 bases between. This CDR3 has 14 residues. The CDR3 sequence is CASSAYDGDWEQFF. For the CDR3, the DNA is TGTGCCAGCAGTGCCTACGACGGGGACTGGGAGCAGTTCTTC.

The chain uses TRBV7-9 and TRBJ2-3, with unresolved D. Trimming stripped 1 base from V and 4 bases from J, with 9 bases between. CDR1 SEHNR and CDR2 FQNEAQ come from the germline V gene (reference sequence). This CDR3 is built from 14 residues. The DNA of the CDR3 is TGTGCCAGCAGCTTAGACTTGGGCCCAGATACGCAGTATTTT. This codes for CASSLDLGPDTQYF.

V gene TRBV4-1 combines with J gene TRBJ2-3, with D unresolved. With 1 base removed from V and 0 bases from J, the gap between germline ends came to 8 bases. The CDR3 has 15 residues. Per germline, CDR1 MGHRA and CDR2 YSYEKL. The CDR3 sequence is CASSQVLSSTDTQYF. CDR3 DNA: TGCGCCAGCAGCCAAGTTCTATCTAGCACAGATACGCAGTATTTT.

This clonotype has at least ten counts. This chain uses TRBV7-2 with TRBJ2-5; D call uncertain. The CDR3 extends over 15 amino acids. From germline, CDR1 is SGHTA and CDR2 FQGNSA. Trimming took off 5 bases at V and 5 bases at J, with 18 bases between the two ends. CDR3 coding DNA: TGTGCCAGCAGCCCCGTGGGGATCCTAGGGGAGACCCAGTACTTC. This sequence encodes CASSPVGILGETQYF.

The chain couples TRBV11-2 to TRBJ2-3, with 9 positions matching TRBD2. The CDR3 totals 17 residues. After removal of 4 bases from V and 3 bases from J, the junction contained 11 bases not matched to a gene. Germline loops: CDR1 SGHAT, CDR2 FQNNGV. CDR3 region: CASSSHPASGKTDTQYF. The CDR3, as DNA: TGTGCCAGCAGCTCGCATCCAGCTAGCGGGAAGACAGATACGCAGTATTTT.

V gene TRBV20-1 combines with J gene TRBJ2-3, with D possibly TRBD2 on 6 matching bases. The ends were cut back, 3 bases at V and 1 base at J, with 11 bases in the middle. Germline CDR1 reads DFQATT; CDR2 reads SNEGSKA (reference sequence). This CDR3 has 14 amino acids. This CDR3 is CSASYGGGTDTQYF. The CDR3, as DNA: TGCAGTGCTAGTTATGGCGGGGGCACAGATACGCAGTATTTT.

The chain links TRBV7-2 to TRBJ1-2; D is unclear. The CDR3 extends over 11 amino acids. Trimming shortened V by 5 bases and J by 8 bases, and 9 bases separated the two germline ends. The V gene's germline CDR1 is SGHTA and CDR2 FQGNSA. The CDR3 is CASSPPIGYTF. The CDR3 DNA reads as TGTGCCAGCAGCCCACCTATAGGCTACACCTTC.

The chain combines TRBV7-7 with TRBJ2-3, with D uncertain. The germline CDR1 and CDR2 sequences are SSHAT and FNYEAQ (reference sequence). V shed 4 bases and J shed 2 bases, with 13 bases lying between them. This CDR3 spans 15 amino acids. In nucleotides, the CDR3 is TGTGCCAGCAGCTATACGGACCGCCTCACAGATACGCAGTATTTT. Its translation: CASSYTDRLTDTQYF. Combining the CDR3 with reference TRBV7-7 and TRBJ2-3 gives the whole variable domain GAGVSQSPRYKVTKRGQDVTLRCDPISSHATLYWYQQALGQGPEFLTYFNYEAQPDKSGLPSDRFSAERPEGSISTLTIQRTEQRDSAMYRCASSYTDRLTDTQYFGPGTRLTVL.

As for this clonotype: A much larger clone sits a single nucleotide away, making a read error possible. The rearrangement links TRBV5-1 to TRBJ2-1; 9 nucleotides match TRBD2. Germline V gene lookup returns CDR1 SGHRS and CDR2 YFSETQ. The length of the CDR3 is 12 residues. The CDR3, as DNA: TGCGCCAGCAGTCAACAGCGGGGGGAGCAGGTCTTC. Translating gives CASSQQRGEQVF.

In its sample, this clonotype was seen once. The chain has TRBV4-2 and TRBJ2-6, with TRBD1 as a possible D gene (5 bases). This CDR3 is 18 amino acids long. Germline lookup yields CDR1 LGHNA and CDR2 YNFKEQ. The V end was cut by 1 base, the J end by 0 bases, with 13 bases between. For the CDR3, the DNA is TGTGCCAGCAGCCAAGCTTCGCAGGGTTTCTCTGGGGCCAACGTCCTGACTTTC. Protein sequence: CASSQASQGFSGANVLTF.

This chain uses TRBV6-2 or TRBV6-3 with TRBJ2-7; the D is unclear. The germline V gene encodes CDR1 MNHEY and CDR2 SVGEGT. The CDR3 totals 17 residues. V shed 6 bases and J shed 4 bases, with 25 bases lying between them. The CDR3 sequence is CASSPGPSEQPPYEQYF. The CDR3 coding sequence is TGTGCCAGCAGCCCAGGACCCAGCGAACAGCCCCCTTACGAGCAGTACTTC.

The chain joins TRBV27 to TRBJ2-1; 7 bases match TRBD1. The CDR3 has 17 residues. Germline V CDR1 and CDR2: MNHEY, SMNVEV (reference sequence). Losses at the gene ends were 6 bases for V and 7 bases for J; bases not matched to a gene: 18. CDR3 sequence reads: CASSQPGFTNRGNEQFF. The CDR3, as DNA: TGTGCCAGCAGCCAACCAGGATTTACGAACAGGGGAAATGAGCAGTTCTTC.

CDR3 DNA sequence: TGCGCCAGCAGCAAGGCGTCTGCCTACAATGAGCAGTTCTTC. Amino acid sequence: CASSKASAYNEQFF. The rearrangement uses TRBV5-1 and TRBJ2-1, with unresolved D. This CDR3 has 14 residues. In germline, CDR1 is SGHRS, CDR2 YFSETQ. Trimming removed 4 bases at V and 2 bases at J, with 10 bases between.

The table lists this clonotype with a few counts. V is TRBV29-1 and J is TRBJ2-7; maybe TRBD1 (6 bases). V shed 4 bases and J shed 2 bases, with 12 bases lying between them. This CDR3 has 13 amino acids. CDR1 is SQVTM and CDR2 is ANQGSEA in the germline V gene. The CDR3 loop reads CSVAPGDPYEQYF. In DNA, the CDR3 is TGCAGCGTTGCGCCAGGGGATCCCTACGAGCAGTACTTC.

CDR3 coding DNA: TGTGCCTGGAGCTCGGGACAGGGGATTAATGAGCAGTTCTTC. It yields the protein CAWSSGQGINEQFF. J is TRBJ2-1 and V is TRBV30; TRBD1 matches at 10 bases. Trimming at V came to 3 bases and at J to 7 bases, leaving 6 bases not matched to a gene. This CDR3 is 14 amino acids long. Per germline, CDR1 GTSNPN and CDR2 SVGIG (reference sequence).

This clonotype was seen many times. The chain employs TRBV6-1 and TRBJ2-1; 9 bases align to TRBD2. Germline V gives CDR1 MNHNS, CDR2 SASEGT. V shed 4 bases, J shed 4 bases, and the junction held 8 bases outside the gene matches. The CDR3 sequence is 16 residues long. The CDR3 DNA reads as TGTGCCAGCAGTGCCCTTCGCGGGGGGGCTTACAATGAGCAGTTCTTC. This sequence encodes CASSALRGGAYNEQFF.

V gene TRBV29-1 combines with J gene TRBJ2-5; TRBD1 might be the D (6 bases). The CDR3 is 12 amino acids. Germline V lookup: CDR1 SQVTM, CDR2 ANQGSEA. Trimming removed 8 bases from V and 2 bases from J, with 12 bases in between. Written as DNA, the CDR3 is TGCAGCACCGTAGGGGGACAAGAGACCCAGTACTTC. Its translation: CSTVGGQETQYF.